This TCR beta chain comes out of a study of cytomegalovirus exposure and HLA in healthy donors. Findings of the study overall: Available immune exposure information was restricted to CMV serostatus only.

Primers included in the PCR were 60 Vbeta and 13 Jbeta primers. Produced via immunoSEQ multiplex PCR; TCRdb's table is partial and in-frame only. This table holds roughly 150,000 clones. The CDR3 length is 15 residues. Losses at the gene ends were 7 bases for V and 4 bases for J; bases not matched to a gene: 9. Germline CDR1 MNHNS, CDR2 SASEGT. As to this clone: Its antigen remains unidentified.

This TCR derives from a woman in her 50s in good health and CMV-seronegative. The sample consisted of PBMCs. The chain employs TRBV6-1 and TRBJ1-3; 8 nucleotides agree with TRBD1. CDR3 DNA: TGTGCCAGCAATACAGGGGGGATTTCGGGAAACACCATATATTTT. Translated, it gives CASNTGGISGNTIYF.